This paragraph covers one TCR beta chain sequence. Its specificity is unknown. MiXCR, applied by TCRdb to the 5' RACE reads, yields one record per CDR3 protein. Seen here are some 410,000 distinct CDR3 sequences, less than 25% observed once, and the top ten hold about 12%. The record originates from a study of T-cell memory formation after mild COVID-19. General study findings and limits: Researchers could not confirm that second-wave clones peaking on day 37 targeted SARS-CoV-2. Of the contracting clones, CD4+ ones lay mainly in CM and EM, and CD8+ ones in EMRA.

Germline V gene data show CDR1 as PRHDT and CDR2 as FYEKMQ (reference sequence). CDR3 length equals 15 residues. V lost 2 bases, J lost 2 bases, and 7 bases lay in between. The sample consisted of PBMCs or a T cell subset sorted from them (not recorded which). The chain employs TRBV13 and TRBJ1-6; D is possibly TRBD1 (5 bases). This receptor was obtained from an adult woman who had mild COVID-19 (a few samples of this study predate the infection). Cell type and time point are not known. CDR3: CASSLWGPYNSPLHF. In nucleotides, the CDR3 is TGTGCCAGCAGCTTATGGGGCCCCTATAATTCACCCCTCCACTTT.